The rows below give T cell receptor beta chains drawn from one sample of a study of cytomegalovirus exposure and HLA in healthy donors. Some clones are missing from TCRdb's copy, which holds only in-frame ones; the method was immunoSEQ multiplex PCR. The sample has roughly 180,000 clones, roughly 80% seen once. The specimen sequenced was PBMCs. Source of these receptors: a young woman in good health and CMV-seronegative. Both conserved end residues are part of each CDR3. D genes are given only for firm matches. Not all rows give a size; the values are once, few, many and, for expanded clones, a class.

d_call: NA; j_call: TRBJ1-4; v_call: TRBV19; clone_size: NA; cdr3_aa: CASSLPGTNEKLFF; cdr3_nt: TGTGCCAGTAGTTTACCCGGGACAAATGAAAAACTGTTTTTT
d_call: NA; j_call: TRBJ2-1; v_call: TRBV7-6; clone_size: many; cdr3_aa: CASSLEGGTPGEQFF; cdr3_nt: TGTGCCAGCAGCTTAGAGGGGGGGACTCCAGGTGAGCAGTTCTTC
d_call: NA; j_call: TRBJ2-3; v_call: TRBV15; clone_size: NA; cdr3_aa: CATSRGGETDTQYF; cdr3_nt: TGTGCCACCAGCAGAGGGGGAGAAACAGATACGCAGTATTTT
d_call: NA; j_call: TRBJ1-4; v_call: TRBV19; clone_size: NA; cdr3_aa: CASKEGGQANEKLFF; cdr3_nt: TGTGCCAGTAAAGAAGGGGGACAAGCAAATGAAAAACTGTTTTTT
d_call: TRBD1; j_call: TRBJ2-7; v_call: TRBV7-6; clone_size: NA; cdr3_aa: CASSLYRGYEQYF; cdr3_nt: TGTGCCAGCAGCTTATACAGGGGCTACGAGCAGTACTTC
d_call: NA; j_call: TRBJ2-7; v_call: TRBV11-2; clone_size: NA; cdr3_aa: CASSPTRDEQYF; cdr3_nt: TGTGCCAGCAGCCCGACCCGGGACGAGCAGTACTTC
d_call: TRBD1; j_call: TRBJ2-5; v_call: TRBV5-1; clone_size: few; cdr3_aa: CASSLMTGGAKETQYF; cdr3_nt: TGCGCCAGCAGCCTTATGACAGGGGGCGCGAAGGAGACCCAGTACTTC
d_call: TRBD1; j_call: TRBJ1-2; v_call: TRBV28; clone_size: NA; cdr3_aa: CASSDTGTVYGYTF; cdr3_nt: TGTGCCAGCAGTGATACCGGGACAGTCTATGGCTACACCTTC
d_call: NA; j_call: TRBJ2-7; v_call: TRBV5-1; clone_size: few; cdr3_aa: CASRQGGSYEQYF; cdr3_nt: TGCGCCAGCAGGCAGGGCGGCTCCTACGAGCAGTACTTC
d_call: NA; j_call: TRBJ2-7; v_call: TRBV5-6; clone_size: once; cdr3_aa: CASSLSKLRGSYEQYF; cdr3_nt: TGTGCCAGCAGCTTGTCCAAATTAAGGGGGTCCTACGAGCAGTACTTC
d_call: TRBD1; j_call: TRBJ1-4; v_call: TRBV28; clone_size: NA; cdr3_aa: CASSFRPGQGAWEKLFF; cdr3_nt: TGTGCCAGCAGTTTCCGTCCCGGCCAGGGGGCTTGGGAAAAACTGTTTTTT
d_call: TRBD2; j_call: TRBJ2-7; v_call: TRBV7-8; clone_size: few; cdr3_aa: CASSLRSESLGTSGYEQYF; cdr3_nt: TGTGCCAGCAGCTTACGGTCTGAGAGTTTGGGGACTAGCGGGTACGAGCAGTACTTC
d_call: TRBD2; j_call: TRBJ2-3; v_call: TRBV4-2; clone_size: NA; cdr3_aa: CASSRGLAVDTQYF; cdr3_nt: TGTGCCAGCAGCCGGGGACTAGCGGTAGATACGCAGTATTTT
d_call: NA; j_call: TRBJ1-5; v_call: TRBV5-1; clone_size: NA; cdr3_aa: CASSLAGRGRVEGSLSNQPQHF; cdr3_nt: TGCGCCAGCAGCTTGGCCGGTCGAGGGAGGGTGGAGGGAAGCCTTAGTAATCAGCCCCAGCATTTT
d_call: TRBD1; j_call: TRBJ2-3; v_call: TRBV6-5; clone_size: NA; cdr3_aa: CASSWGQKSTDTQYF; cdr3_nt: TGTGCCAGCAGTTGGGGACAGAAGTCCACAGATACGCAGTATTTT
d_call: TRBD1; j_call: TRBJ1-1; v_call: TRBV4-1; clone_size: few; cdr3_aa: CASSHPGGEAFF; cdr3_nt: TGCGCCAGCAGCCATCCAGGGGGTGAAGCTTTCTTT
d_call: NA; j_call: TRBJ2-2; v_call: TRBV7-8; clone_size: NA; cdr3_aa: CASSLVGSANTGELFF; cdr3_nt: TGTGCCAGCAGCTTAGTAGGGAGCGCGAACACCGGGGAGCTGTTTTTT
d_call: TRBD2; j_call: TRBJ2-7; v_call: TRBV7-2; clone_size: NA; cdr3_aa: CASSLAGLAQDPYEQYF; cdr3_nt: TGTGCCAGCAGCTTAGCGGGACTAGCGCAAGATCCCTACGAGCAGTACTTC
d_call: TRBD1; j_call: TRBJ2-3; v_call: TRBV7-9; clone_size: NA; cdr3_aa: CASSPTGAGGPDTQYF; cdr3_nt: TGTGCCAGCAGCCCGACAGGGGCTGGGGGCCCAGATACGCAGTATTTT
d_call: NA; j_call: TRBJ2-7; v_call: TRBV27; clone_size: NA; cdr3_aa: CASSLSSWGHEQYF; cdr3_nt: TGTGCCAGCAGTTTATCGAGCTGGGGCCACGAGCAGTACTTC
d_call: TRBD2; j_call: TRBJ2-7; v_call: TRBV7-2; clone_size: NA; cdr3_aa: CASSLLAGGVDEQYF; cdr3_nt: TGTGCCAGCAGCTTACTAGCGGGAGGAGTGGACGAGCAGTACTTC
d_call: TRBD1; j_call: TRBJ2-2; v_call: TRBV6-5; clone_size: NA; cdr3_aa: CASSPGQANTGELFF; cdr3_nt: TGTGCCAGCAGCCCGGGACAGGCAAACACCGGGGAGCTGTTTTTT
d_call: NA; j_call: TRBJ2-3; v_call: TRBV20-1; clone_size: once; cdr3_aa: CSASGTDTQYF; cdr3_nt: TGCAGTGCTAGCGGCACAGATACGCAGTATTTT
d_call: TRBD1; j_call: TRBJ2-2; v_call: TRBV19; clone_size: NA; cdr3_aa: CASSKGRGPYRNTGELFF; cdr3_nt: TGTGCCAGTAGTAAGGGCAGGGGGCCGTATCGGAACACCGGGGAGCTGTTTTTT
d_call: NA; j_call: TRBJ2-4; v_call: TRBV19; clone_size: NA; cdr3_aa: CASRMTGIAKNIQYF; cdr3_nt: TGTGCCAGTAGAATGACAGGCATAGCCAAAAACATTCAGTACTTC
d_call: NA; j_call: TRBJ1-1; v_call: TRBV25-1; clone_size: few; cdr3_aa: CASTRTGGNTEAFF; cdr3_nt: TGTGCCAGCACCCGAACCGGCGGGAACACTGAAGCTTTCTTT
d_call: TRBD2; j_call: TRBJ2-1; v_call: TRBV19; clone_size: few; cdr3_aa: CASSIKLAGAVIREQFF; cdr3_nt: TGTGCCAGTAGTATAAAACTAGCGGGGGCCGTCATCCGTGAGCAGTTCTTC
d_call: TRBD2; j_call: TRBJ2-7; v_call: TRBV6-5; clone_size: few; cdr3_aa: CASSQTSGPYEQYF; cdr3_nt: TGTGCCAGCAGCCAGACTAGCGGACCCTACGAGCAGTACTTC
d_call: NA; j_call: TRBJ1-1; v_call: TRBV28; clone_size: NA; cdr3_aa: CASSLWGGVIMNTEAFF; cdr3_nt: TGTGCCAGCAGTTTATGGGGAGGTGTTATTATGAACACTGAAGCTTTCTTT